The rows below give T cell receptor beta chains drawn from one sample of a study of blood T cell repertoires in COVID-19. Sequenced by immunoSEQ multiplex PCR; TCRdb stores in-frame clones only, minus some. The table includes some 260,000 clones, 70% to 90% detected once. Sequenced material: peripheral blood. The receptors come from a man between 18 and 29 years old with active or convalescent COVID-19. Both conserved end residues are part of each CDR3. The D gene is left open where the match is weak. Clone size is not always given. Where it is, it says once, few, many or a class for expanded clones.

V gene	clone size	D gene	J gene	CDR3 protein	CDR3 DNA
TRBV14	few	TRBD1	TRBJ1-1	CASSQVRGGLGNTEAFF	TGTGCCAGCAGCCAAGTTCGAGGGGGCCTCGGAAACACTGAAGCTTTCTTT
TRBV2	.	.	TRBJ1-2	CASSEGSRGAGCTF	TGTGCCAGCAGTGAAGGGAGCAGGGGCGCTGGGTGCACCTTC
TRBV6-5	.	TRBD1	TRBJ1-2	CASSPTGTGVGYTF	TGTGCCAGCAGTCCGACCGGGACAGGGGTCGGCTACACCTTC
TRBV10-3	.	.	TRBJ1-2	CAISGLPGDRSSPSNYGYTF	TGTGCCATCAGCGGGCTGCCAGGGGACCGATCTTCTCCCTCTAACTATGGCTACACCTTC
TRBV10-3	.	.	TRBJ2-2	CAISDMGATGELFF	TGTGCCATCAGTGACATGGGGGCCACCGGGGAGCTGTTTTTT
TRBV7-3	.	.	TRBJ2-7	CASSLNRGGEQYF	TGTGCCAGCAGCTTAAACAGGGGGGGCGAGCAGTACTTC
TRBV5-6	once	.	TRBJ2-5	CASSFSGRETQYF	TGTGCCAGCAGCTTTTCAGGGCGCGAGACCCAGTACTTC
TRBV18	.	TRBD1	TRBJ1-2	CASSPTGGNYGYTF	TGTGCCAGCTCACCCACAGGGGGAAACTATGGCTACACCTTC
TRBV13	.	TRBD2	TRBJ2-4	CASSLRGPRTSGRAKNIQYF	TGTGCCAGCAGCTTAAGGGGCCCCCGGACTAGCGGGAGGGCCAAAAACATTCAGTACTTC
TRBV4-3	.	TRBD1	TRBJ1-2	CASSQAGTAFGYTF	TGCGCCAGCAGCCAGGCAGGGACAGCCTTCGGCTACACCTTC
TRBV2	once	.	TRBJ1-4	CASSTDRSTNEKLFF	TGTGCCAGCAGTACCGACAGGTCAACTAATGAAAAACTGTTTTTT
TRBV4-3	.	TRBD1	TRBJ1-5	CASSRTAWTGGDQPQHF	TGCGCCAGCAGCCGTACGGCGTGGACAGGGGGCGATCAGCCCCAGCATTTT
TRBV6-2/TRBV6-3	.	.	TRBJ2-7	CASSFSYPPEQYF	TGTGCCAGCAGTTTTAGTTACCCCCCCGAGCAGTACTTC
TRBV9	.	.	TRBJ2-1	CASSVQGDSYNEQFF	TGTGCCAGCAGCGTACAAGGGGACTCCTACAATGAGCAGTTCTTC
TRBV5-1	.	TRBD1	TRBJ1-1	CASSLSRGLVTEAFF	TGCGCCAGCAGCTTGTCTAGGGGGCTCGTCACTGAAGCTTTCTTT
TRBV9	.	TRBD2	TRBJ2-1	CASSVVASGRGEFF	TGTGCCAGCAGCGTAGTGGCTAGCGGGCGGGGAGAGTTCTTC
TRBV18	.	.	TRBJ2-1	CASSPRQRTYNEQFF	TGTGCCAGCTCCCCACGGCAGCGGACCTACAATGAGCAGTTCTTC
TRBV2	.	TRBD1	TRBJ2-7	CASSGQGYEQYF	TGTGCCAGCTCGGGACAGGGATACGAGCAGTACTTC
TRBV9	.	TRBD2	TRBJ2-1	CASSVASGRSNEQFF	TGTGCCAGCAGCGTAGCCAGCGGGAGGTCCAATGAGCAGTTCTTC
TRBV7-2	once	.	TRBJ1-5	CASSLARGNQPQHF	TGTGCCAGCAGCTTAGCAAGGGGGAATCAGCCCCAGCATTTT
TRBV21-1	.	.	TRBJ1-4	CASSKVRTGTTNEKLFF	TGTGCCAGCAGCAAAGTGCGGACAGGGACTACTAATGAAAAACTGTTTTTT
TRBV19	once	TRBD1	TRBJ1-2	CASSMETGIYGYTF	TGTGCCAGTAGTATGGAGACAGGGATTTATGGCTACACCTTC
TRBV30	.	.	TRBJ1-1	CAWSVGGDGAAFF	TGTGCCTGGAGTGTTGGGGGGGATGGGGCAGCTTTCTTT
TRBV7-9	once	.	TRBJ2-7	CASSLPSGVGEQYF	TGTGCCAGCAGCTTACCATCAGGGGTGGGGGAGCAGTACTTC
TRBV27	.	TRBD1	TRBJ2-5	CASSSVTGDRTQYF	TGTGCCAGCAGTAGCGTGACAGGGGATCGGACCCAGTACTTC
TRBV12-3/TRBV12-4	.	.	TRBJ1-2	CASSFDTF	TGTGCCAGCAGTTTCGACACCTTC
TRBV5-4	.	TRBD2	TRBJ2-7	CASSGRVVREQYF	TGTGCCAGCAGCGGGAGGGTCGTCCGCGAGCAGTACTTC
TRBV27	.	.	TRBJ2-5	CASSFQRQETQYF	TGTGCCAGCAGTTTCCAGCGACAAGAGACCCAGTACTTC
TRBV11-2	.	.	TRBJ1-5	CASSLRTLCNQPQHF	TGTGCCAGCAGCTTACGGACACTATGCAATCAGCCCCAGCATTTT
TRBV15	.	TRBD1	TRBJ2-1	CATSRDPAGGRFF	TGTGCCACCAGCAGAGATCCCGCAGGGGGCAGATTCTTC
TRBV6-6	once	.	TRBJ2-1	CASTRTEGDEQFF	TGTGCCAGCACCAGGACAGAGGGAGATGAGCAGTTCTTC
TRBV6-5	.	TRBD1	TRBJ1-2	CASSYLGTANYGYTF	TGTGCCAGCAGTTACTTAGGGACAGCTAACTATGGCTACACCTTC